The T cell receptor (beta chain) described here comes from a study of control samples from healthy donors and cancer patients. TCRdb keeps only in-frame clones here, not all; method: immunoSEQ multiplex PCR. The sample carries approximately 130,000 clones, about 90% recorded once. The CDR3 consists of 15 residues. The germline gives CDR1 SGHRS, CDR2 YFSETQ. The J segment lost 5 bases and the V segment lost 8 bases, leaving 13 bases of the junction unmatched. The J gene is TRBJ1-5, the V gene TRBV5-1, with TRBD1 matching 7 bases. Sample: blood. The TCR was taken from a man between 60 and 75 years old in good health. In nucleotides, the CDR3 is TGCGCCAGTCGGCAGGGGGGCGGGGTGGATCAGCCCCAGCATTTT. This gives the protein CASRQGGGVDQPQHF.